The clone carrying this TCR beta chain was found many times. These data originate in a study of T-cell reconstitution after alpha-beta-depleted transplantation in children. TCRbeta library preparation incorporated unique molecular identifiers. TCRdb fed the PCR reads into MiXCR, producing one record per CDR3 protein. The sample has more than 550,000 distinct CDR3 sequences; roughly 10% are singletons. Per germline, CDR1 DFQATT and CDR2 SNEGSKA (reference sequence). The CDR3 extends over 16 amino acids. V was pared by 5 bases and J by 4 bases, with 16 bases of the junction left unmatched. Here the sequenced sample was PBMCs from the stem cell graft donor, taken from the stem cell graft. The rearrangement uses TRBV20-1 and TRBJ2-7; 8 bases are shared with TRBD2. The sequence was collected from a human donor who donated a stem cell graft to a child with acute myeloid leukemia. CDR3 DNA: TGCAGTGCTGTCTACCGGGAGGGCCGGCTGGTATACGAGCAGTACTTC. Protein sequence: CSAVYREGRLVYEQYF.